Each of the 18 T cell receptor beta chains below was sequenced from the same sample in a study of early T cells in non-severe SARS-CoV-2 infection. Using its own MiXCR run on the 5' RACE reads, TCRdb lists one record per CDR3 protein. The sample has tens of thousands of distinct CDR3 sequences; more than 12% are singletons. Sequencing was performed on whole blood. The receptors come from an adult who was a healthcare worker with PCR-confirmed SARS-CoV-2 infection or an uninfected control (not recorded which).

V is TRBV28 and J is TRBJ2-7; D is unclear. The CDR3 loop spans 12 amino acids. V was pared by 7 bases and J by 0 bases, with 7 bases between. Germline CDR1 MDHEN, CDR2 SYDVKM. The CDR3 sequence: CASTGNSYEQYF. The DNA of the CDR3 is TGTGCCAGCACAGGTAACTCCTACGAGCAGTACTTC.

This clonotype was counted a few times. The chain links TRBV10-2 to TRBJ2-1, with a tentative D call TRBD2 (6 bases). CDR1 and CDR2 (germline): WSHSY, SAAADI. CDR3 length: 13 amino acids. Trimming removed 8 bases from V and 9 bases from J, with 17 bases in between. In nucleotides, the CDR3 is TGCGCCAGCGGAGGGACCGCCCGGCGTGAGCAGTTCTTC. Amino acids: CASGGTARREQFF.

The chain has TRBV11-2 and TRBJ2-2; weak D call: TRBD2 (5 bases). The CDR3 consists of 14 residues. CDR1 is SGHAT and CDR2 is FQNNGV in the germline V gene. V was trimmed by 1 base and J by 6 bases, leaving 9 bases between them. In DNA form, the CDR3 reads TGTGCCAGCAGCTTAGGCCTAGCCCCCGGGGAGCTGTTTTTT. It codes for CASSLGLAPGELFF. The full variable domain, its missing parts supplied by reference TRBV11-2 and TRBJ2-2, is EAGVAQSPRYKIIEKRQSVAFWCNPISGHATLYWYQQILGQGPKLLIQFQNNGVVDDSQLPKDRFSAERLKGVDSTLKIQPAKLEDSAVYLCASSLGLAPGELFFGEGSRLTVL.

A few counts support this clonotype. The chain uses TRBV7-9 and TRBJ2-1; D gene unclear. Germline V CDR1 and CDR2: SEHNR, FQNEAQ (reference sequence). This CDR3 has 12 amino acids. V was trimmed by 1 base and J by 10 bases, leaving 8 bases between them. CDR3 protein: CASSLVDREQFF. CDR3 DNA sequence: TGTGCCAGCAGCTTAGTGGATAGGGAGCAGTTCTTC. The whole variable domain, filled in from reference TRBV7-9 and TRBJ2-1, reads DTGVSQNPRHKITKRGQNVTFRCDPISEHNRLYWYRQTLGQGPEFLTYFQNEAQLEKSRLLSDRFSAERPKGSFSTLEIQRTEQGDSAMYLCASSLVDREQFFGPGTRLTVL.

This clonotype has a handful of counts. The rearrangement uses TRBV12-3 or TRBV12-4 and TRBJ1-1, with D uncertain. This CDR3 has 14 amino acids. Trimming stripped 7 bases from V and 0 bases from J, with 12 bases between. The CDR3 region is CASKGPHVNTEAFF. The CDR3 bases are TGTGCCAGCAAGGGTCCTCACGTGAACACTGAAGCTTTCTTT.

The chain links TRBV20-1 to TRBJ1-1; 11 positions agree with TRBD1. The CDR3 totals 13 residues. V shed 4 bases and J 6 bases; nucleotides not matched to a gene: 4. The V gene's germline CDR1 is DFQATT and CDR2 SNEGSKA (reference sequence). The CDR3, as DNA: TGCAGTGCTACGGGACAGGGGGTCTCTGAAGCTTTCTTT. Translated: CSATGQGVSEAFF.

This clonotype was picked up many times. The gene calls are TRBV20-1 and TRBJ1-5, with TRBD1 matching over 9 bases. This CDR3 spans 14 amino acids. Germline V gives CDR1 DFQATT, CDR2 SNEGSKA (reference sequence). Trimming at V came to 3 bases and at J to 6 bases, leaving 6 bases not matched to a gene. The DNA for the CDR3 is TGCAGTGCTAGCCGGGACAGGGAGGGTCAGCCCCAGCATTTT. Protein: CSASRDREGQPQHF.

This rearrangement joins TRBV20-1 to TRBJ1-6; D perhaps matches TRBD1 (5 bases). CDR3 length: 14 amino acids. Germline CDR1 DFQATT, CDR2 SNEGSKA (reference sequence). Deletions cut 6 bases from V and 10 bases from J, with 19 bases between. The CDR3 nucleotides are TGCAGTGCCAAGGACCGGGGGACGAGGTCACCCCTCCACTTT. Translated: CSAKDRGTRSPLHF.

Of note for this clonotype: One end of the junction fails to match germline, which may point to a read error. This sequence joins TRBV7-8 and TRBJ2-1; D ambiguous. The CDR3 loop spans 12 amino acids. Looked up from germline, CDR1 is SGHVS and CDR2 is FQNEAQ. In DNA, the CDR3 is TGTTCCAGCAGCCTCGTGGGCAATGAGCAGTTCTTC. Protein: CSSSLVGNEQFF.

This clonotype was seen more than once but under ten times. The chain's CDR3 is CASSSWRASSYNEQFF. The DNA of the CDR3 is TGTGCCAGCAGCTCCTGGAGGGCCTCCTCCTACAATGAGCAGTTCTTC. The rearrangement links TRBV7-9 to TRBJ2-1; a weak D match, TRBD2 (6 bases). This CDR3 is 16 amino acids long. Trimming left V 4 bases short and J 0 bases short, with 13 bases between. CDR1 SEHNR and CDR2 FQNEAQ come from the germline V gene (reference sequence).

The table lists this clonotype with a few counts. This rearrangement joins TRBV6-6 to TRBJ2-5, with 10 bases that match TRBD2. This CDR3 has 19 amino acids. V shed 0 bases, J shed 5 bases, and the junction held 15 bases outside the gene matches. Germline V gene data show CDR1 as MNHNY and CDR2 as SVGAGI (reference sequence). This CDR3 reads CASSYSLGLAGVSRETQYF. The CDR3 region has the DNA TGTGCCAGCAGTTACTCACTGGGCCTAGCGGGAGTTAGTAGGGAGACCCAGTACTTC.

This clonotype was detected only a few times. The CDR3 bases are TGTGCCAGCAGCTCCCGCACACAGGGGGCGGTGACCCAGTACTTC. This gives the protein CASSSRTQGAVTQYF. The rearrangement links TRBV7-7 to TRBJ2-5; 9 bases line up with TRBD1. Germline V gives CDR1 SSHAT, CDR2 FNYEAQ (reference sequence). J lost 7 bases, V lost 4 bases, and 10 bases had no gene match. The length of the CDR3 is 15 residues.

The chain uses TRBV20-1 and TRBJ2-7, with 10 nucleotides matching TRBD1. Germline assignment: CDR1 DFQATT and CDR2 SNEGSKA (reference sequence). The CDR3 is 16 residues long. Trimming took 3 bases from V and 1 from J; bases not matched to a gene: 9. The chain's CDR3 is CSASRTGGPESYEQYF. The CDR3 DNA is TGCAGTGCTAGCCGGACAGGGGGGCCAGAGTCCTACGAGCAGTACTTC.

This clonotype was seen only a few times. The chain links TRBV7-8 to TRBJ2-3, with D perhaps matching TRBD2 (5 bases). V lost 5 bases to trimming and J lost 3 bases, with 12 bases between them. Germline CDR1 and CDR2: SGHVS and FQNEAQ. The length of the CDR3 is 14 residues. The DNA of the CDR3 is TGTGCCAGCAGCGCTGCGGGCGGTACAGATACGCAGTATTTT. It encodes CASSAAGGTDTQYF.

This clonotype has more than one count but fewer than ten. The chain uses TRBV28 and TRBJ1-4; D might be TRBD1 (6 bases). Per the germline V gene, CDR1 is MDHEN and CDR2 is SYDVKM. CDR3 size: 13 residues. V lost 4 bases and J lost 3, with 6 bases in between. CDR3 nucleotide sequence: TGTGCCAGCAGTTCAGGGGCTAATGAAAAACTGTTTTTT. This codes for CASSSGANEKLFF.

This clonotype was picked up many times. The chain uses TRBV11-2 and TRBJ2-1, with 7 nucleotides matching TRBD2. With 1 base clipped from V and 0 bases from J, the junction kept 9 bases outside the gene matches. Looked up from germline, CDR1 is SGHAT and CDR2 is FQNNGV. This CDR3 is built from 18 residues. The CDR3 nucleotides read TGTGCCAGCAGCTTAGGGGGGAGCGGGACTCACTCCTACAATGAGCAGTTCTTC. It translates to CASSLGGSGTHSYNEQFF.

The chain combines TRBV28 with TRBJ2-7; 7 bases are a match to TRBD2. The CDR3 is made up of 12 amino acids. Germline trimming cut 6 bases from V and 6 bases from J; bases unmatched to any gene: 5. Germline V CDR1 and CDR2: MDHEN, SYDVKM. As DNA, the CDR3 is TGTGCCAGCAGAGATTCGGGAGGCGAGCAGTACTTC. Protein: CASRDSGGEQYF.

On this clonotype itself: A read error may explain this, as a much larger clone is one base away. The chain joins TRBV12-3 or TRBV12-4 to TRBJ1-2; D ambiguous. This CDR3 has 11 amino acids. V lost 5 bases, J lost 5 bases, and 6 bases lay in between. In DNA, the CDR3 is TGTGCCAGCAGTACGGATTATGGCTACACCTTC. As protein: CASSTDYGYTF.